This T cell receptor (beta chain) was identified in a study of graft-versus-host responses after intestinal transplantation. A remark on this clone: No antigen is known for it.

The CDR3 covers 16 residues. Germline V gene data show CDR1 as SGHAT and CDR2 as FQNNGV. Trimming removed 1 base from V and 2 bases from J, with 14 bases in between. Libraries were prepared by immunoSEQ multiplex PCR; TCRdb keeps only in-frame clonotypes and omits some of them. Of fewer than 110,000 clones in the sample, over 80% were seen once. Overall study results and limits: The recipient marrow held GvH clones, and some of them showed up first in ileum or blood.

This clonotype originated in a human donor who was the organ donor for an intestinal transplant. The chain links TRBV11-2 to TRBJ1-2; D ambiguous. This specimen consisted of unstimulated CD4+ T cells sorted from spleen or lymph node cells, obtained before transplant. CDR3 DNA: TGTGCCAGCAGCTTAGGTCACCGGGGAAAGAACTATGGCTACACCTTC. Its translation: CASSLGHRGKNYGYTF.